This T cell receptor beta chain was recovered during a study of patients and donors after allogeneic stem cell transplantation. The germline V and J ends were trimmed by 2 bases and 4 bases, with 12 bases remaining between them. Germline V lookup: CDR1 MNHEY, CDR2 SMNVEV (reference sequence). CDR3 length: 14 amino acids. TCRdb re-analysed the RT-PCR reads in MiXCR, keeping a single row per CDR3 protein. The sample holds a few hundred thousand distinct CDR3 sequences, less than 50% seen once. The chain links TRBV27 to TRBJ2-7; D call uncertain. Sequencing was performed on blood, either unsorted or a sorted T cell fraction (not recorded which). The TCR comes from a human donor who was either an allogeneic HSCT recipient or a stem cell or donor lymphocyte infusion donor (not recorded which). It is not recorded whose cells these are; they may come from a transplant donor. CDR3 nucleotide sequence: TGTGCCAGCAGTTTACGAGGCAGATTATACGAGCAGTACTTC. It encodes CASSLRGRLYEQYF.